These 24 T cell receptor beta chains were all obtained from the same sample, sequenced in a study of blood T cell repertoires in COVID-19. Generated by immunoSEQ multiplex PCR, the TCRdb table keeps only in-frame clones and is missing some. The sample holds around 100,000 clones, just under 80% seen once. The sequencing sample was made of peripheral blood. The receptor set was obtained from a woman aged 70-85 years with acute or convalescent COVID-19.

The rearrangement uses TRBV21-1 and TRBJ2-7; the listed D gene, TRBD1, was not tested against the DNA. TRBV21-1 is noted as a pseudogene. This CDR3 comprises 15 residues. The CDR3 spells CASSVRGPGGYEQYV. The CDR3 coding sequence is TGTGCCAGCAGCGTAAGGGGGCCGGGCGGCTACGAGCAGTACGTC.

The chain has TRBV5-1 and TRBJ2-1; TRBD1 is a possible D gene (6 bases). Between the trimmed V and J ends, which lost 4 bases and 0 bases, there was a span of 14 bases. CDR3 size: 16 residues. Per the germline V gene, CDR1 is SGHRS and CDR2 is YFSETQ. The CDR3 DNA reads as TGCGCCAGCAGCCTGGACAGAATCGGCTCCTACAATGAGCAGTTCTTC. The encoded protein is CASSLDRIGSYNEQFF. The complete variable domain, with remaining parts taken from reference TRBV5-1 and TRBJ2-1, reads KAGVTQTPRYLIKTRGQQVTLSCSPISGHRSVSWYQQTPGQGLQFLFEYFSETQRNKGNFPGRFSGRQFSNSRSEMNVSTLELGDSALYLCASSLDRIGSYNEQFFGPGTRLTVL.

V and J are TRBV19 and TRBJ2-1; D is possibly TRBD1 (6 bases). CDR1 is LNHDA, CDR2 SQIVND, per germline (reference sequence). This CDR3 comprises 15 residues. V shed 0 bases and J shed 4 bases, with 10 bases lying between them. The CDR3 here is CASSIDLDRYNEQFF. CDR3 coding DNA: TGTGCCAGTAGTATAGATCTTGACAGGTACAATGAGCAGTTCTTC.

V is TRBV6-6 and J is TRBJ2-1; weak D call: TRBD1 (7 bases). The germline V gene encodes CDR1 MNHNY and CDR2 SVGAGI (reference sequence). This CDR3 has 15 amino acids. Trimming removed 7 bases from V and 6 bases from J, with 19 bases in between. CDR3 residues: CASKPGGTDSNEQFF. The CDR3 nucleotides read TGTGCCAGCAAGCCTGGAGGGACAGATTCCAATGAGCAGTTCTTC.

This CDR3 is CASSLDRGDAEAFF. As DNA, the CDR3 is TGTGCCAGCAGCTTGGACAGGGGCGATGCTGAAGCTTTCTTT. V gene TRBV7-3 combines with J gene TRBJ1-1; 9 bases fit TRBD1. V trimming: 3 bases; J trimming: 6 bases; junction bases outside the gene matches: 5. Germline V gene data show CDR1 as SGHTA and CDR2 as FQGTGA. This CDR3 has 14 residues.

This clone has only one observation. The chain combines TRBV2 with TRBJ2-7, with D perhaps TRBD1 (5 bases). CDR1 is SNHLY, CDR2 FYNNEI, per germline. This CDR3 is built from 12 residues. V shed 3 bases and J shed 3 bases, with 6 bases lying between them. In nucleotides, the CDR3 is TGTGCCAGCAGTGAGCAGGGCTACGAGCAGTACTTC. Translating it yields CASSEQGYEQYF.

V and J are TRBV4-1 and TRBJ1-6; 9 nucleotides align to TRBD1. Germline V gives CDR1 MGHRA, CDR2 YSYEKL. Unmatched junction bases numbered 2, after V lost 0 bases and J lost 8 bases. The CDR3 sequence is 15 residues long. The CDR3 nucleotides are TGCGCCAGCAGCCAAGAAAGGGACAGGGATTCACCCCTCCACTTT. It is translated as CASSQERDRDSPLHF.

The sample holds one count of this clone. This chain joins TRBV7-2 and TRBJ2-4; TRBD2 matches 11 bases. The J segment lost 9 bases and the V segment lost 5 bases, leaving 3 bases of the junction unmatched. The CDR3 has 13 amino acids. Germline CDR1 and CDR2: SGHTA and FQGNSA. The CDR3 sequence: CASSVSGGAIQYF. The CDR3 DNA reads TGTGCCAGCAGCGTTAGCGGGGGGGCCATTCAGTACTTC.

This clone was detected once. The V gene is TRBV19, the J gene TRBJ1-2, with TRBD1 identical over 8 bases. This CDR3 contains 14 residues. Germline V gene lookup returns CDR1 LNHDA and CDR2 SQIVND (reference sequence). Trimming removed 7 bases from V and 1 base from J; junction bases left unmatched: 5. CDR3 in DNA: TGTGCCAGTACCTCAGGGGGCTTTAACTATGGCTACACCTTC. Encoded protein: CASTSGGFNYGYTF.

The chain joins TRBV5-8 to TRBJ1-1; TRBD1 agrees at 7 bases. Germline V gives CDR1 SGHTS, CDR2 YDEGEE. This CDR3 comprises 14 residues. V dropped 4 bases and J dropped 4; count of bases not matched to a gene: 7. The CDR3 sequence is CASSAGGMGTEAFF. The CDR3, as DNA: TGTGCCAGCAGCGCAGGGGGTATGGGCACTGAAGCTTTCTTT.

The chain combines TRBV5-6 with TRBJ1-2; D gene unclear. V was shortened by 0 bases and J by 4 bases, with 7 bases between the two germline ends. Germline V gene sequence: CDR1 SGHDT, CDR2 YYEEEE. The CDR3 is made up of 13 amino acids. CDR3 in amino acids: CASSLAESYGYTF. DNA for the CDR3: TGTGCCAGCAGCTTGGCGGAGAGCTATGGCTACACCTTC.

The CDR3 DNA sequence: TGTGCCAGTAGCCCAGGGCCCGCTAACTATGGCTACACCTTC. It translates to CASSPGPANYGYTF. The gene calls are TRBV19 and TRBJ1-2, with D maybe TRBD1 (5 bases). CDR3 length equals 14 residues. The V gene's germline CDR1 is LNHDA and CDR2 SQIVND (reference sequence). Trimming removed 6 bases from V and 0 bases from J, with 11 bases in between.

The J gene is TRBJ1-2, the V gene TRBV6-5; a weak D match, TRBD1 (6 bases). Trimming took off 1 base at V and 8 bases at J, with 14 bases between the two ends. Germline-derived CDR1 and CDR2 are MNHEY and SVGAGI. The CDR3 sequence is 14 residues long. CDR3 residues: CASSYLGGAGGYTF. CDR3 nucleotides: TGTGCCAGCAGTTACTTGGGGGGGGCCGGAGGCTACACCTTC.

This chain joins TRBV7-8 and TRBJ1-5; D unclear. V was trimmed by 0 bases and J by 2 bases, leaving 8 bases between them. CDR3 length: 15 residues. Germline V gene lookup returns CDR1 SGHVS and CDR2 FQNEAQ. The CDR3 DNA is TGTGCCAGCAGCTTAGCACCTATGGGCAATCAGCCCCAGCATTTT. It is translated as CASSLAPMGNQPQHF. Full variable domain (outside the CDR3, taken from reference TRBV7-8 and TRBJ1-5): GAGVSQSPRYKVAKRGQDVALRCDPISGHVSLFWYQQALGQGPEFLTYFQNEAQLDKSGLPSDRFFAERPEGSVSTLKIQRTQQEDSAVYLCASSLAPMGNQPQHFGDGTRLSIL.

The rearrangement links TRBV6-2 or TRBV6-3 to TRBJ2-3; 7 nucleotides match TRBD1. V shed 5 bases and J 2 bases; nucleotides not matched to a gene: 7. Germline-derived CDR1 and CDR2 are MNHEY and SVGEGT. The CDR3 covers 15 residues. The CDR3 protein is CASSTGQKVTDTQYF. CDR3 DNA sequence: TGTGCCAGCAGTACGGGACAGAAAGTCACAGATACGCAGTATTTT.

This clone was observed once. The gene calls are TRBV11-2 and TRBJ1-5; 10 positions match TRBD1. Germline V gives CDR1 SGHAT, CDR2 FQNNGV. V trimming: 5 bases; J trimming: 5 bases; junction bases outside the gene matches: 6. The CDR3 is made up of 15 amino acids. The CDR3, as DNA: TGTGCCAGCAGCCCGGGACAGGGGTTTGATCAGCCCCAGCATTTT. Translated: CASSPGQGFDQPQHF.

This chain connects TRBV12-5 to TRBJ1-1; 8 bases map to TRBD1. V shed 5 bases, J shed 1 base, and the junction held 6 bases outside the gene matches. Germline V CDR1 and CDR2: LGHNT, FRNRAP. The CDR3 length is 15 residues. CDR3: CASGRPGTGNTEAFF. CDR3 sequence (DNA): TGTGCTAGTGGTCGTCCCGGGACAGGGAACACTGAAGCTTTCTTT.

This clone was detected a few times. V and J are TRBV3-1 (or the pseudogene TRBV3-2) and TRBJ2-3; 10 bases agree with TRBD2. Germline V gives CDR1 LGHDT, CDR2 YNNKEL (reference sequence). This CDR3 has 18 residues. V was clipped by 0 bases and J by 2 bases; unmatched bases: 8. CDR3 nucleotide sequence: TGTGCCAGCAGCCAAGAAGAAGAGCGGGGGGGACTCACAGATACGCAGTATTTT. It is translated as CASSQEEERGGLTDTQYF.

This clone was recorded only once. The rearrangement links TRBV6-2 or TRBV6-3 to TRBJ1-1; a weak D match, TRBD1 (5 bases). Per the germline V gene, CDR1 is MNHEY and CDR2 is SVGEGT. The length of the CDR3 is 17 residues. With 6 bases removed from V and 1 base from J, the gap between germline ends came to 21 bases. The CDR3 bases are TGTGCCAGCAGCCCTTCCGGCGGGGGAGGGAGGAACACTGAAGCTTTCTTT. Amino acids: CASSPSGGGGRNTEAFF.

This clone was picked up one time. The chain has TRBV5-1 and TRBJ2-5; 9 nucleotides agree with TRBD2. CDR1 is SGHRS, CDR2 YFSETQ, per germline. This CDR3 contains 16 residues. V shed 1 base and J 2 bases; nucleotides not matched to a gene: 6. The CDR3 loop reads CASSLIAGDRQETQYF. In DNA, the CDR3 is TGCGCCAGCAGCTTGATAGCGGGGGATCGACAAGAGACCCAGTACTTC.

CDR3 amino acids: CASSINTWDRGLDYGYTF. CDR3 nucleotides: TGTGCCAGCAGCATTAATACTTGGGACAGGGGGTTAGACTATGGCTACACCTTC. The chain is built from TRBV21-1 and TRBJ1-2; the table names TRBD1, a call not compared with the DNA. TRBV21-1 is designated a pseudogene. CDR3 size: 18 residues.

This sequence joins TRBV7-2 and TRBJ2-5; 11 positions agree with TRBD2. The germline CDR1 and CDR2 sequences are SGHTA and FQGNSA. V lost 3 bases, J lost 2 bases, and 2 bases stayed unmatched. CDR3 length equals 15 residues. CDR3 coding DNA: TGTGCCAGCAGCTTTGGGACTAGCGGACAAGAGACCCAGTACTTC. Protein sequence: CASSFGTSGQETQYF.

Written as DNA, the CDR3 is TGTGCCAGCAGTCGAGTCGGAAACACCATATATTTT. The encoded protein is CASSRVGNTIYF. This rearrangement joins TRBV6-2 or TRBV6-3 to TRBJ1-3; the D is unclear. This CDR3 is 12 amino acids long. V gave up 5 bases and J gave up 4 bases, with 6 bases separating them. The V gene's germline CDR1 is MNHEY and CDR2 SVGEGT.

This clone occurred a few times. The CDR3 spells CASSEGSRAFF. CDR3 bases: TGTGCCAGCAGTGAAGGGAGTCGAGCTTTCTTT. The rearrangement joins TRBV2 to TRBJ1-1; D not certain. This CDR3 is 11 amino acids long. Germline values: CDR1 SNHLY, CDR2 FYNNEI. Trimming took 1 base from V and 10 from J, leaving 7 bases between them.